Listed here are 26 T cell receptor beta chains from one sample, sequenced in a study of tumor-infiltrating lymphocytes in oesophageal squamous cell carcinoma. TCRdb analysed the PCR reads with MiXCR anew, one entry per CDR3 protein. The sample holds more than 9,500 distinct CDR3 sequences, around three fifths seen once. Sequenced sample: esophageal tumor tissue. The receptors were sampled from a female donor with esophageal squamous cell carcinoma.

This clonotype occurred a few times. V and J are TRBV7-2 and TRBJ2-5, with D uncertain. Per the germline V gene, CDR1 is SGHTA and CDR2 is FQGNSA. The V end lost 3 bases, the J end lost 5 bases, and 10 bases lay between the germline ends. The CDR3 spans 13 residues. The CDR3 sequence is CASSLVGGETQYF. The CDR3 DNA sequence: TGTGCCAGCAGCTTGGTGGGTGGCGAGACCCAGTACTTC.

This rearrangement joins TRBV7-8 to TRBJ2-4; D assignment may be TRBD1 or TRBD2 (5 bases each). TRBJ2-7 explains the end of the DNA better; the J call may be wrong. Germline loops: CDR1 SGHVS, CDR2 FQNEAQ. CDR3 length: 13 residues. This CDR3 is CASRSGTHYEQYF. CDR3 sequence (DNA): TGTGCCAGCAGGTCCGGGACCCACTACGAGCAGTACTTC.

This clonotype was counted many times. This chain uses TRBV12-3 or TRBV12-4 with TRBJ2-5; 7 nucleotides agree with TRBD1. V lost 7 bases and J lost 5; bases outside the gene matches: 1. The CDR3 runs to 11 residues. The CDR3 DNA reads TGTGCCAGCAAGACAGGGGAGACCCAGTACTTC. This codes for CASKTGETQYF.

The rearrangement links TRBV7-2 to TRBJ2-4; 12 nucleotides agree with TRBD2. The J call may be wrong; the DNA end is better matched by TRBJ2-7. There are 19 residues in the CDR3. Germline assignment: CDR1 SGHTA and CDR2 FQGNSA. Written as DNA, the CDR3 is TGTGCCAGCAGCTTAGAGCCCCCCGCGACTAGCGGGAGTAGCTACGAGCAGTACTTC. Amino acids: CASSLEPPATSGSSYEQYF.

The chain links TRBV6-5 to TRBJ2-1; a weak D match, TRBD1 (5 bases). The DNA end favors TRBJ2-7, so the J call may be wrong. The V gene's germline CDR1 is MNHEY and CDR2 SVGAGI. The CDR3 has 13 residues. The CDR3 DNA sequence: TGTGCCAGCAGTTACTCGACGCAGGGCCAGCAGTACTTC. This translates into CASSYSTQGQQYF.

This chain uses TRBV5-1 with TRBJ2-5; the match to TRBD2 covers 13 bases. Near its end, the DNA agrees better with TRBJ2-1, so the J call may be wrong. The germline CDR1 and CDR2 sequences are SGHRS and YFSETQ. The CDR3 consists of 19 residues. This chain's CDR3 is CASSQGTSGTLNSYNEQFF. The CDR3 DNA reads as TGCGCCAGCAGCCAAGGGACTAGCGGGACTTTAAACTCCTACAATGAGCAGTTCTTC.

At least ten counts were recorded for this clonotype. CDR3 sequence: CASSLDYNEQFF. For the CDR3, the DNA is TGCGCCAGCAGCTTGGACTACAATGAGCAGTTCTTC. This chain joins TRBV5-1 and TRBJ2-1; D uncertain. This CDR3 has 12 amino acids. V lost 0 bases, J lost 3 bases, and 1 base lay in between. Germline V gene data show CDR1 as SGHRS and CDR2 as YFSETQ. The full variable domain, with the rest looked up from reference TRBV5-1 and TRBJ2-1, is KAGVTQTPRYLIKTRGQQVTLSCSPISGHRSVSWYQQTPGQGLQFLFEYFSETQRNKGNFPGRFSGRQFSNSRSEMNVSTLELGDSALYLCASSLDYNEQFFGPGTRLTVL.

This clonotype has just a few counts. V and J are TRBV27 and TRBJ2-1, with D uncertain. Trimming stripped 2 bases from V and 9 bases from J, with 11 bases between. CDR1 MNHEY and CDR2 SMNVEV come from the germline V gene (reference sequence). The CDR3 length is 13 residues. This CDR3 is CASSLGVPGEQFF. In DNA, the CDR3 is TGTGCCAGCAGTTTAGGAGTTCCTGGTGAGCAGTTCTTC.

This clonotype was counted a single time. Germline and junction disagree at one end, which may indicate a read error. This rearrangement joins TRBV28 to TRBJ1-6, with D perhaps TRBD1 (6 bases). From germline, CDR1 is MDHEN and CDR2 SYDVKM. The CDR3 length is 15 residues. This chain's CDR3 is CASTGQSSYNSPLHF. The CDR3 DNA reads as TGTGCCAGCACTGGACAGAGCTCCTATAATTCACCCCTCCACTTC.

V gene TRBV5-1 combines with J gene TRBJ1-3; D call uncertain. Germline V CDR1 and CDR2: SGHRS, YFSETQ. V was shortened by 4 bases and J by 0 bases, with 5 bases between the two germline ends. CDR3 length: 13 residues. CDR3 DNA: TGCGCCAGCAGCCCAGTCTCTGGAAACACCATATATTTT. Protein: CASSPVSGNTIYF.

With regard to this clonotype: A much more abundant neighbour one base away suggests this may be a read error. V usage is TRBV28 and J usage is TRBJ2-1, with D unresolved. Germline loops: CDR1 MDHEN, CDR2 SYDVKM. This CDR3 is built from 14 residues. Trimming pared 3 bases from V and 10 bases from J, leaving 16 bases between. The CDR3 protein is CASSLGQPPYEQFF. The CDR3 DNA reads as TGTGCCAGCAGTTTGGGTCAACCTCCCTACGAGCAGTTCTTC.

The V and J genes are TRBV7-3 and TRBJ2-3; unclear D gene. Trimming stripped 2 bases from V and 6 bases from J, with 12 bases between. Germline assignment: CDR1 SGHTA and CDR2 FQGTGA. This CDR3 comprises 14 residues. CDR3 sequence (DNA): TGTGCCAGCAGCTTACGGCAACCTGGGGATACGCAGTATTTT. Translation gives CASSLRQPGDTQYF.

The sample holds a few counts of this clonotype. This rearrangement joins TRBV7-2 to TRBJ2-3, with 8 positions matching TRBD2. Trimming took 1 base from V and 1 from J; bases not matched to a gene: 7. Per the germline V gene, CDR1 is SGHTA and CDR2 is FQGNSA. CDR3 length: 17 residues. The chain's CDR3 is CASSLVREGDGTDTQYF. The DNA for the CDR3 is TGTGCCAGCAGCTTAGTTCGGGAGGGGGACGGCACAGATACGCAGTATTTT.

The sample holds many counts of this clonotype. CDR3 coding DNA: TGTGCCAGCAGTCAGAGGACTAGCGGGAGCTTTAGGAGCTCCTACGAGCAGTACTTC. It encodes CASSQRTSGSFRSSYEQYF. The J gene is TRBJ2-7, the V gene TRBV27; TRBD2 agrees at 13 bases. This CDR3 is built from 19 residues. Germline V gene sequence: CDR1 MNHEY, CDR2 SMNVEV (reference sequence). V gave up 5 bases and J gave up 0 bases; unmatched junction bases: 13.

There are many counts of this clonotype. V usage is TRBV5-6 and J usage is TRBJ2-5; no clear D. V dropped 1 base and J dropped 2 bases, with 6 bases sitting between them. Germline V gives CDR1 SGHDT, CDR2 YYEEEE. This CDR3 region has 13 residues. CDR3 in DNA: TGTGCCAGCAGCTTGAGTCAGCAAGAGACCCAGTACTTC. Residues: CASSLSQQETQYF.

The V gene is TRBV7-3, the J gene TRBJ1-1; possible D gene TRBD1, 5 bases. Germline V lookup: CDR1 SGHTA, CDR2 FQGTGA. The CDR3 loop spans 14 amino acids. V lost 1 base to trimming and J lost 1 base, with 7 bases between them. CDR3 loop: CASSLMGGNTEAFF. In nucleotides, the CDR3 is TGTGCCAGCAGCTTAATGGGGGGGAACACTGAAGCTTTCTTT.

As for this clonotype: The missing conserved phenylalanine or tryptophan at the end of this CDR3 makes a read error likely. The limits of the CDR3 on the DNA are not certain, so only TCRdb's listed CDR3 is given. This chain joins TRBV28 and TRBJ1-1. Germline V gives CDR1 MDHEN, CDR2 SYDVKM. The CDR3 totals 16 residues, both ends included. This CDR3 reads CASSLSGRAGGYTFGS.

This clonotype is a singleton in its sample. In this CDR3 the conserved last residue, phenylalanine or tryptophan, is missing, so a read error is likely. The limits of the CDR3 on the DNA are not certain, so only TCRdb's listed CDR3 is given. The chain couples TRBV12-3 or TRBV12-4 to TRBJ2-3; the table's D call of TRBD2 was not tested on the DNA. The CDR3 adds up to 16 amino acids, both ends counted. CDR3 sequence reads: CASSTSGYYNEQFFGP.

In this sample, this clonotype turned up many times. The DNA for the CDR3 is TGTGCCAGCAGCCGGACAGTCTTGAGCACAGATACGCAGTATTTT. Amino acid sequence: CASSRTVLSTDTQYF. The chain recombines TRBV7-8 with TRBJ2-3, with D perhaps TRBD1 (6 bases). This CDR3 is built from 15 residues. Trimming removed 5 bases from V and 0 bases from J, with 12 bases in between. CDR1 is SGHVS, CDR2 FQNEAQ, per germline.

The CDR3 is CASIPAEGNTIYF. CDR3 sequence (DNA): TGTGCCAGCATCCCCGCAGAGGGAAACACCATATATTTT. The chain recombines TRBV7-3 with TRBJ1-3; no clear D. With 7 bases removed from V and 4 bases from J, the gap between germline ends came to 11 bases. In germline, CDR1 is SGHTA, CDR2 FQGTGA. CDR3 size: 13 residues.

This sequence joins TRBV7-3 and TRBJ2-1, with 9 bases that match TRBD2. This CDR3 contains 19 residues. V trimming: 5 bases; J trimming: 0 bases; junction bases outside the gene matches: 14. Looked up from germline, CDR1 is SGHTA and CDR2 is FQGTGA. The CDR3 nucleotides are TGTGCCAGCAGCCGCAAACCTGATATAGCGGGAGCCTCCTACAATGAGCAGTTCTTC. It specifies CASSRKPDIAGASYNEQFF. Filled out from reference TRBV7-3 and TRBJ2-1, the complete variable domain reads GAGVSQTPSNKVTEKGKYVELRCDPISGHTALYWYRQSLGQGPEFLIYFQGTGAADDSGLPNDRFFAVRPEGSVSTLKIQRTERGDSAVYLCASSRKPDIAGASYNEQFFGPGTRLTVL.

The gene calls are TRBV25-1 and TRBJ2-1; D gene unclear. The last part of the DNA fits TRBJ2-7 better; the J call may be wrong. Germline V CDR1 and CDR2: MGHDK, SYGVNS. This CDR3 is 11 amino acids long. The DNA for the CDR3 is TGTGCCAGCAGTATTACAGACGAGCAGTACTTC. Encoded protein: CASSITDEQYF.

The chain couples TRBV5-6 to TRBJ2-3; D is possibly TRBD1 (5 bases). The last part of the DNA fits TRBJ2-7 better; the J call may be wrong. CDR3 length: 13 residues. CDR1 is SGHDT and CDR2 is YYEEEE in the germline V gene. The CDR3 nucleotides read TGTGCCAGCAGCTGGGCGACAGTCTTTGAGCAGTACTTC. Its translation is CASSWATVFEQYF.

The chain joins TRBV7-6 to TRBJ2-3; 10 bases align to TRBD2. The tail of the sequence fits TRBJ2-1 better, so the J call may be wrong. Germline lookup yields CDR1 SGHVS and CDR2 FNYEAQ. The CDR3 length is 17 residues. This CDR3 reads CASSLARVAGGGNEQFF. The CDR3 bases are TGTGCCAGCAGCTTAGCAAGGGTAGCGGGAGGTGGCAATGAGCAGTTCTTC.

This clonotype has a count of ten or more. No conserved phenylalanine or tryptophan is present at the end of the CDR3, so a read error is the likely explanation. No DNA is shown, since the ends of the CDR3 on it are uncertain; the CDR3 is the one TCRdb lists. The chain links TRBV28 to TRBJ2-7; the tabulated D call, TRBD1, remains unverified against the DNA. The germline V gene has CDR1 MDHEN and CDR2 SYDVKM. Termini included, the CDR3 measures 16 amino acids. The CDR3 protein is CASSLLQAFYGYTFGS.

The V and J genes are TRBV10-3 and TRBJ1-2; 7 nucleotides align to TRBD1. CDR3 length: 15 residues. In germline, CDR1 is ENHRY, CDR2 SYGVKD. V lost 4 bases, J lost 2 bases, and 7 bases stayed unmatched. The CDR3 reads CAISVKDRDNYGYTF. The CDR3 region has the DNA TGTGCCATCAGTGTTAAAGACAGGGACAACTATGGCTACACCTTC.